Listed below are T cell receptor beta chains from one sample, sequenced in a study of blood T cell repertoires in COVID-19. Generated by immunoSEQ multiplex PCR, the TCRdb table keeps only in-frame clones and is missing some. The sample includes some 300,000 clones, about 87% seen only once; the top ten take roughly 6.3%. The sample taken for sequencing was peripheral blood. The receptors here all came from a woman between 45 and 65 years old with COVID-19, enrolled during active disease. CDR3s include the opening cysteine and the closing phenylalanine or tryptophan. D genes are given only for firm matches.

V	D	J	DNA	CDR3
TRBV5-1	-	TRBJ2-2	TGCGCCAGCAGCCTTCCTGGAGGGTTGAACACCGGGGAGCTGTTTTTT	CASSLPGGLNTGELFF
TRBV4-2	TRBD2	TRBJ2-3	TGTGCCAGCAGCCGAACCGCTCCGGGACTAGCGGCGCTAACAGATACGCAGTATTTT	CASSRTAPGLAALTDTQYF
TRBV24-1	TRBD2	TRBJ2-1	TGTGCCACCAGTGATTTTAAAGCGGGAAGGAACAATGAGCAGTTCTTC	CATSDFKAGRNNEQFF
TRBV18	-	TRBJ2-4	TGTGCCAGCTCACCACCGGACAGCCGGACGGACATTCAGTACTTC	CASSPPDSRTDIQYF
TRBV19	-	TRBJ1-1	TGTGCCAGTAGTATAGACACGGTGACTGAAGCTTTCTTT	CASSIDTVTEAFF
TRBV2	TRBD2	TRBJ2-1	TGTGCCAGCAGCCTGACTAGCAGGAGTCGGGGTGAGCAGTTCTTC	CASSLTSRSRGEQFF
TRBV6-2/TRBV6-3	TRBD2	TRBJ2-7	TGTGCCAGCAGCCGAACGACTAGCGGGATCGACGAGCAGTACTTC	CASSRTTSGIDEQYF
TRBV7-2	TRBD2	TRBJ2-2	TGTGCCAGCAGCTTAACTAGCGGGAGCCTAGGCGGGGAGCTGTTTTTT	CASSLTSGSLGGELFF
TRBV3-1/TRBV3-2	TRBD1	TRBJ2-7	TGTGCCAGCAGCCAAGATCGCGACAGGGGGCTGTCGGTCTACGAGCAGTACTTC	CASSQDRDRGLSVYEQYF
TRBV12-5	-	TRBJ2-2	TGTGCTAGTGAATCAGGGTCCACCACCGGGGAGCTGTTTTTT	CASESGSTTGELFF
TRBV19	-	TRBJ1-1	TGTGCCAGTAGTTGGGGACACCTAAACACTGAAGCTTTCTTT	CASSWGHLNTEAFF
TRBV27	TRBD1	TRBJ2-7	TGTGCCAGCAGTTTAAATTCGGGGGGTGGGACAGGGTGGTACGAGCAGTACTTC	CASSLNSGGGTGWYEQYF
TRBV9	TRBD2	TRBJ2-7	TGTGCCAGCAGCGGTGGGGGAGTAGCGGGAGATCCCTACGAGCAGTACTTC	CASSGGGVAGDPYEQYF
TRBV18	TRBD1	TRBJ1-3	TGTGCCAGCTCACCCTGGACAGGACCAAGCTCTGGAAACACCATATATTTT	CASSPWTGPSSGNTIYF
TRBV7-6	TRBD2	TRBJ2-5	TGTGCCAGCAGCTTATATGTGGGCGGGAGCCAAGAGACCCAGTACTTC	CASSLYVGGSQETQYF
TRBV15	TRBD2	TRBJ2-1	TGTGCCACCAGCAGGACTAGCGGGGGGGGCTATGAGCAGTTCTTC	CATSRTSGGGYEQFF
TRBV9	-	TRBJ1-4	TGTGCCAGCAGCCTAGGTGGAGTAGGGGGAGAAGAAAAACTGTTTTTT	CASSLGGVGGEEKLFF
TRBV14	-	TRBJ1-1	TGTGCCAGCAGCCAGGGCATGAACACTGAAGCTTTCTTT	CASSQGMNTEAFF
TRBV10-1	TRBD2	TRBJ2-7	TGCGCCAGCAGTGAGCGGGGGGATTTGACCTACGAGCAGTACTTC	CASSERGDLTYEQYF
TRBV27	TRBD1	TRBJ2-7	TGTGCCAGCAGTTCCCGGGACAGGGTTTACGAGCAGTACTTC	CASSSRDRVYEQYF
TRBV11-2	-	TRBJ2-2	TGTGCCAGCAGCCCATCAAACACCGGGGAGCTGTTTTTT	CASSPSNTGELFF
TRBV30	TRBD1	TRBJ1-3	TGTGCCTGGAGTGAGGGCAGGGGGTCCGGAAACACCATATATTTT	CAWSEGRGSGNTIYF
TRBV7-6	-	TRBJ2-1	TGTGCCAGCAGCTCCCTACCCCTACAGTGGAATGAGCAGTTCTTC	CASSSLPLQWNEQFF
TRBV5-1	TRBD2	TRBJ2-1	TGCGCCAGCAGCTTAAGGACTAGCGGTACCAATGAGCAGTTCTTC	CASSLRTSGTNEQFF
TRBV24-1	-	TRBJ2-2	TGTGCCACCATCTCGGTGGCCGGGGAGCTGTTTTTT	CATISVAGELFF
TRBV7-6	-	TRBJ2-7	TGTGCCAGCAGCATCCTAGGGGTGGGGATCTCCTACGAGCAGTACTTC	CASSILGVGISYEQYF
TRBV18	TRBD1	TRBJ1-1	TGTGCCAGCTCCCAGGGACAGGGGGGGGTTGAAGCTTTCTTT	CASSQGQGGVEAFF